The rows below give T cell receptor beta chains drawn from one sample of a study of shared T cell receptors in the human thymus. Sequenced by immunoSEQ multiplex PCR; TCRdb stores in-frame clones only, minus some. This table has under 450,000 clones, roughly 94% appearing once. Specimen: thymocytes. Source of these receptors: a human donor. CDR3s include the opening cysteine and the closing phenylalanine or tryptophan. A D gene is named only where the DNA matches it firmly. Size tells how often a clone was seen (once, few, many) or the class of an expanded clone, and some rows leave it out.

-,TRBV28,TRBJ2-2,TRBD2,CASSPRLAGARTGELFF,TGTGCCAGCAGTCCTAGACTAGCGGGAGCGAGAACCGGGGAGCTGTTTTTT
few,TRBV28,TRBJ2-1,-,CASIQGGLISYNEQFF,TGTGCCAGCATCCAGGGTGGGTTAATTTCCTACAATGAGCAGTTCTTC
-,TRBV9,TRBJ2-3,-,CASSPRVATYAQYF,TGTGCCAGCAGCCCCCGGGTAGCGACATACGCGCAGTATTTT
-,TRBV14,TRBJ2-7,TRBD1,CASSQKMGQGPYEQYF,TGTGCCAGCAGCCAGAAGATGGGACAGGGCCCTTACGAGCAGTACTTC
few,TRBV7-2,TRBJ1-1,-,CASSPRQKAEAFF,TGTGCCAGCAGCCCTAGGCAGAAAGCTGAAGCTTTCTTT
-,TRBV6-5,TRBJ2-1,TRBD2,CASSYSRLAGGNEQFF,TGTGCCAGCAGTTACTCTAGACTAGCGGGAGGCAATGAGCAGTTCTTC
-,TRBV5-1,TRBJ2-1,TRBD2,CASSPSNHPSGSSYNEQFF,TGCGCCAGCAGCCCCAGTAATCACCCGAGCGGGAGTTCCTACAATGAGCAGTTCTTC
few,TRBV30,TRBJ1-5,TRBD1,CAWSRSRDRGSDQPQHF,TGTGCCTGGAGTAGGTCCCGGGACAGGGGTTCAGATCAGCCCCAGCATTTT
-,TRBV30,TRBJ2-7,-,CAWSVTLYEQYF,TGTGCCTGGAGTGTAACCCTATACGAGCAGTACTTC
-,TRBV6-6,TRBJ2-3,-,CASSTGTSTDTQYF,TGTGCCAGCAGTACCGGGACTAGCACAGATACGCAGTATTTT
-,TRBV12-5,TRBJ1-1,-,CASGSYPLAGYISEAFF,TGTGCTAGTGGCTCGTACCCGTTGGCAGGATATATATCTGAAGCTTTCTTT
-,TRBV27,TRBJ1-2,-,CASSLRFGDPNYGYTF,TGTGCCAGCAGTCTCCGCTTCGGGGACCCTAACTATGGCTACACCTTC
-,TRBV6-1,TRBJ2-7,-,CASSEDRVEYEQYF,TGTGCCAGCAGTGAAGACAGGGTTGAGTACGAGCAGTACTTC
-,TRBV10-3,TRBJ2-7,-,CAISEYQETYEQYF,TGTGCCATCAGTGAGTACCAGGAGACCTACGAGCAGTACTTC
-,TRBV5-6,TRBJ2-5,TRBD1,CASSRPGQGARWTQYF,TGTGCCAGCAGCAGACCGGGACAGGGGGCGCGGTGGACCCAGTACTTC
-,TRBV6-4,TRBJ2-1,-,CASSESRGSSYNEQFF,TGTGCCAGCAGTGAGTCCCGAGGGAGTTCCTACAATGAGCAGTTCTTC
-,TRBV13,TRBJ2-3,TRBD1,CASSLAGTGGKDTQYF,TGTGCCAGCAGCTTAGCCGGGACAGGGGGCAAAGATACGCAGTATTTT
-,TRBV11-2,TRBJ2-2,TRBD1,CASSSGGYAGGTGELFF,TGTGCCAGCAGCTCCGGAGGTTATGCAGGGGGTACCGGGGAGCTGTTTTTT
-,TRBV2,TRBJ2-6,-,CASSEGCWGSGANVLTF,TGTGCCAGCAGTGAGGGTTGTTGGGGCTCTGGGGCCAACGTCCTGACTTTC
-,TRBV25-1,TRBJ1-2,-,CASSENRANYGYTF,TGTGCCAGCAGTGAAAACAGGGCTAACTATGGCTACACCTTC
-,TRBV19,TRBJ2-2,-,CASIRGAAGELFF,TGTGCCAGCATTCGGGGGGCGGCCGGGGAGCTGTTTTTT
once,TRBV28,TRBJ2-1,TRBD1,CASTLGTVYNEQFF,TGTGCCAGCACCCTCGGGACAGTGTACAATGAGCAGTTCTTC
-,TRBV30,TRBJ2-1,-,CAWSLVGRMDEQFF,TGTGCCTGGAGTCTTGTGGGCCGGATGGATGAGCAGTTCTTC
-,TRBV5-6,TRBJ2-7,TRBD2,CASSLGLAGTYEQYF,TGTGCCAGCAGCTTGGGGCTAGCGGGGACCTACGAGCAGTACTTC
once,TRBV7-2,TRBJ2-1,-,CASSLDRSLTEQFF,TGTGCCAGCAGCTTAGATCGCTCCCTAACTGAGCAGTTCTTC
once,TRBV9,TRBJ2-1,TRBD2,CASSAVAGGPVVYNEQFF,TGTGCCAGCAGCGCCGTAGCGGGAGGGCCGGTGGTCTACAATGAGCAGTTCTTC
-,TRBV6-1,TRBJ1-1,-,CARTVMNTEAFF,TGTGCCAGAACAGTGATGAACACTGAAGCTTTCTTT
-,TRBV7-3,TRBJ2-2,TRBD1,CASSSLGQGSTGELFF,TGTGCCAGCAGCTCCCTTGGACAGGGGAGCACCGGGGAGCTGTTTTTT
-,TRBV15,TRBJ1-1,-,CATSRGSGHTEAFF,TGTGCCACCAGCAGAGGTTCGGGACACACTGAAGCTTTCTTT
-,TRBV27,TRBJ2-7,-,CASRLGTASGAGAAEQYF,TGTGCCAGCAGACTAGGGACAGCATCAGGGGCGGGAGCGGCCGAGCAGTACTTC
-,TRBV5-1,TRBJ1-1,-,CASSLDLRDPYPHTEAFF,TGCGCCAGCAGCTTGGATCTAAGGGACCCGTACCCCCACACTGAAGCTTTCTTT
once,TRBV7-2,TRBJ2-5,TRBD2,CASSPGAIAGVEETQYF,TGTGCCAGCAGCCCTGGGGCGATAGCGGGAGTGGAAGAGACCCAGTACTTC
-,TRBV18,TRBJ2-7,-,CASSPPRGDEQYF,TGTGCCAGCTCACCACCGAGGGGGGACGAGCAGTACTTC
-,TRBV13,TRBJ2-3,-,CASRPSGTDTQYF,TGTGCCAGCAGACCCAGCGGCACAGATACGCAGTATTTT
-,TRBV5-1,TRBJ1-1,-,CASSLGPLNTEAFF,TGCGCCAGCAGCTTGGGGCCCCTCAACACTGAAGCTTTCTTT
-,TRBV27,TRBJ2-7,TRBD1,CASSPDPRDRTPRKYF,TGTGCCAGCAGTCCCGACCCACGGGACAGGACACCGAGGAAGTACTTC
-,TRBV6-1,TRBJ2-7,-,CASSVRVGDEQYF,TGTGCCAGCAGTGTAAGGGTGGGGGACGAGCAGTACTTC
-,TRBV7-9,TRBJ2-7,-,CASSSLSGQFFHEQYF,TGTGCCAGCAGCTCCCTTAGTGGACAGTTCTTCCACGAGCAGTACTTC
-,TRBV7-6,TRBJ2-2,-,CASSKRSLMGTGELFF,TGTGCCAGCAGTAAGAGGAGCCTAATGGGCACCGGGGAGCTGTTTTTT
-,TRBV11-2,TRBJ1-1,-,CASRGREAFF,TGTGCCAGCAGGGGGAGGGAAGCTTTCTTT
-,TRBV28,TRBJ2-3,-,CASRPPGPPTDTQYF,TGTGCCAGCAGGCCCCCAGGGCCTCCGACAGATACGCAGTATTTT
-,TRBV14,TRBJ2-3,-,CASSQVTGLDTQYF,TGTGCCAGCAGCCAAGTTACAGGGCTGGATACGCAGTATTTT
-,TRBV5-1,TRBJ2-1,-,CASSCEGPTRDHEQFF,TGCGCCAGCAGCTGCGAGGGACCCACTAGGGACCATGAGCAGTTCTTC
-,TRBV6-1,TRBJ2-7,-,CASSARAELGAYEQYF,TGTGCCAGCAGTGCACGCGCGGAGCTAGGGGCCTACGAGCAGTACTTC
-,TRBV30,TRBJ1-3,TRBD1,CAWSLTGSSGNTIYF,TGTGCCTGGAGTTTGACAGGGAGCTCTGGAAACACCATATATTTT
-,TRBV11-2,TRBJ1-4,TRBD1,CASSLGDRTTEKLFF,TGTGCCAGCAGCTTAGGGGACAGGACGACAGAAAAACTGTTTTTT